Each of the 16 T cell receptor beta chains below was sequenced from the same sample in a study of breast tumors, draining lymph nodes, adjacent tissues. TCRdb reprocessed the multiplex PCR reads via MiXCR and lists one record per CDR3 protein. Altogether about 230,000 distinct CDR3 sequences are present, about 34% being singletons, with the ten largest covering around 1.5%. Breast cancer patients provided tissue from their axillary draining lymph nodes. The specimen was axillary lymph node tissue. The receptors originated from a female donor with breast cancer. Some clones in this sample may be carry-over from other donors' samples.

In this sample, this clonotype turned up many times. The rearrangement uses TRBV7-8 and TRBJ1-4; 11 bases are a match to TRBD1. CDR3 length equals 15 residues. V was pared by 2 bases and J by 11 bases, with 7 bases of the junction left unmatched. In germline, CDR1 is SGHVS, CDR2 FQNEAQ. CDR3: CASSLTGDRGKKLFF. CDR3 bases: TGTGCCAGCAGCTTAACTGGGGACAGGGGGAAGAAACTGTTTTTT.

This clonotype was detected many times. This chain uses TRBV5-6 with TRBJ2-7, with 9 bases that match TRBD1. V shed 3 bases and J 5 bases; nucleotides not matched to a gene: 3. There are 13 residues in the CDR3. Germline assignment: CDR1 SGHDT and CDR2 YYEEEE. The DNA of the CDR3 is TGTGCCAGCAGCTCCGACAGGGGGGACGAGCAGTACTTC. Translation gives CASSSDRGDEQYF.

This clonotype was detected ten times or more. The chain has TRBV11-3 and TRBJ1-3, with 7 bases matching TRBD1. The V gene end was trimmed by 4 bases and the J gene end by 0 bases; junction bases not matched to a gene: 9. The germline V gene encodes CDR1 SGHNT and CDR2 YENEEA. This CDR3 comprises 17 residues. The CDR3 region has the DNA TGTGCCAGCAGCTCCAGGGGGATTTTTCACTCTGGAAACACCATATATTTT. It encodes CASSSRGIFHSGNTIYF. Combining the CDR3 with reference TRBV11-3 and TRBJ1-3 gives the whole variable domain EAGVVQSPRYKIIEKKQPVAFWCNPISGHNTLYWYLQNLGQGPELLIRYENEEAVDDSQLPKDRFSAERLKGVDSTLKIQPAELGDSAVYLCASSSRGIFHSGNTIYFGEGSWLTVV.

J is TRBJ2-7 and V is TRBV29-1; no firm D call. This CDR3 spans 11 amino acids. Germline V gene lookup returns CDR1 SQVTM and CDR2 ANQGSEA. V was trimmed by 8 bases and J by 3 bases, leaving 11 bases between them. The CDR3 spells CSRPDRYEQYF. CDR3 in DNA: TGCAGCCGCCCGGACCGCTACGAGCAGTACTTC.

This clonotype was counted ten times or more. V is TRBV12-3 or TRBV12-4 and J is TRBJ2-5; 10 bases align to TRBD2. The trim removed 6 bases at V and 4 bases at J, leaving 11 bases unmatched. This CDR3 contains 16 residues. The CDR3 sequence: CASSETIAGGGETQYF. In nucleotides, the CDR3 is TGTGCCAGCAGCGAGACAATAGCGGGAGGCGGAGAGACCCAGTACTTC.

This clonotype has a count of ten or more. This chain uses TRBV5-4 with TRBJ1-2; the D is unclear. V gave up 4 bases and J gave up 8 bases, with 15 bases separating them. Germline V gives CDR1 SGHNT, CDR2 YYREEE (reference sequence). This CDR3 is 13 amino acids long. CDR3 bases: TGTGCCAGCAGCCCGAGGGCCCAAAGGGGCTACACCTTC. Its translation is CASSPRAQRGYTF.

This sequence joins TRBV6-2 or TRBV6-3 and TRBJ2-1; D not resolved. V gave up 7 bases and J gave up 15 bases, with 19 bases separating them. The germline V gene has CDR1 MNHEY and CDR2 SVGEGT. The CDR3 is 12 residues long. The CDR3 DNA is TGTGCCAGCAATCACTCTCCCGACATTAGGTTCTTC. The encoded protein is CASNHSPDIRFF.

In this sample, this clonotype turned up many times. V is TRBV7-9 and J is TRBJ2-3, with TRBD2 identical over 11 bases. The ends lost 4 bases at V and 2 bases at J; junction bases unmatched: 11. CDR3 length equals 18 residues. Germline V CDR1 and CDR2: SEHNR, FQNEAQ (reference sequence). CDR3 DNA: TGTGCCAGCAGCTCAACTTCCCTAGCGGGAGGAACCACAGATACGCAGTATTTT. Encoded protein: CASSSTSLAGGTTDTQYF.

This clonotype occurred once. The chain joins TRBV6-5 to TRBJ1-4; 8 positions match TRBD1. The CDR3 is 14 residues long. Losses at the gene ends were 8 bases for V and 14 bases for J; bases not matched to a gene: 16. The germline gives CDR1 MNHEY, CDR2 SVGAGI. CDR3 bases: TGTGCCAGCGGTCATACGTCAGGACAGGGCGGGCTGTTTTTT. This encodes CASGHTSGQGGLFF.

In this sample, this clonotype turned up many times. This chain uses TRBV19 with TRBJ2-3; 11 bases agree with TRBD2. This CDR3 has 15 residues. The V segment lost 3 bases and the J segment 4 bases; nucleotides outside the gene matches: 3. Per the germline V gene, CDR1 is LNHDA and CDR2 is SQIVND (reference sequence). CDR3 DNA: TGTGCCAGTAGTATCATAGCGGGAGGGCCAGATACGCAGTATTTT. Its protein product is CASSIIAGGPDTQYF.

This clonotype was recorded at least ten times. This chain uses TRBV9 with TRBJ2-5; no clear D gene. Germline CDR1 reads SGDLS; CDR2 reads YYNGEE. There are 13 residues in the CDR3. The germline V and J ends were trimmed by 0 bases and 5 bases, with 8 bases remaining between them. CDR3 bases: TGTGCCAGCAGCGTAGGGGTGTTCGAGACCCAGTACTTC. It encodes CASSVGVFETQYF.

This clonotype was seen ten or more times. The J gene is TRBJ1-5, the V gene TRBV20-1; the D is unclear. The CDR3 is 12 amino acids. Deletions cut 0 bases from V and 6 bases from J, with 6 bases between. The germline gives CDR1 DFQATT, CDR2 SNEGSKA (reference sequence). The CDR3 DNA reads as TGCAGTGCTAGAGATTACGGTCAGCCCCAGCATTTT. Amino acid sequence: CSARDYGQPQHF.

This chain links TRBV4-1 with TRBJ2-7; tentative D call: TRBD1 (5 bases). From germline, CDR1 is MGHRA and CDR2 YSYEKL. V lost 3 bases to trimming and J lost 2 bases, with 8 bases between them. The CDR3 runs 13 residues. Written as DNA, the CDR3 is TGCGCCAGCAGCCAGGGGCCTCCCTACGAGCAGTACTTC. Encoded protein: CASSQGPPYEQYF.

On this clonotype: A much more abundant neighbour one base away suggests this may be a read error. CDR3 region: CASRGGNNVDTEAFF. The CDR3 DNA follows: TGTGCCAGCAGGGGGGGGAATAATGTGGACACTGAAGCTTTCTTT. This sequence joins TRBV12-3 or TRBV12-4 and TRBJ1-1; a weak D match, TRBD1 (5 bases). V gave up 6 bases and J gave up 3 bases, with 17 bases separating them. This CDR3 region has 15 residues.

This clonotype was seen more than once but under ten times. Just one base apart from a much larger clone, this may be a read error. Written as DNA, the CDR3 is TGTGCCAGCACCAATAGCGGGAGTTCCTACAATGAGCCGTTCTTC. Residues: CASTNSGSSYNEPFF. This chain joins TRBV9 and TRBJ2-1; 9 bases map to TRBD2. The CDR3 spans 15 residues. CDR1 SGDLS and CDR2 YYNGEE come from the germline V gene.

There are many counts of this clonotype. The genes are TRBV5-6 and TRBJ2-7, with D possibly matching TRBD1 (5 bases). From germline, CDR1 is SGHDT and CDR2 YYEEEE. The CDR3 is made up of 13 amino acids. The germline V and J ends were trimmed by 1 base and 1 base, with 6 bases remaining between them. This chain's CDR3 is CASSLTGSYEQYF. The CDR3, as DNA: TGTGCCAGCAGCTTGACAGGATCCTACGAGCAGTACTTC.